This T cell receptor beta chain was captured in a study of T cells expressing NK-cell markers. Study background: In the group of eight sequenced donors, seven were HCMV-seropositive and one was seronegative.

This CDR3 is built from 14 residues. Per germline, CDR1 SQVTM and CDR2 ANQGSEA. The authors generated TCR beta cDNA through 5'RACE template switching with UMIs. Reanalyzing the 5' RACE reads, TCRdb keeps one entry per CDR3 protein, without DNA. The table for this sample gives hundreds of thousands of distinct CDR3 sequences. The source of this sequence is a woman between 18 and 70 years old in good health. The chain couples TRBV29-1 to TRBJ1-2; without DNA, the TCRdb call of TRBD1 cannot be checked. Sequences were obtained from blood T cells: a sorted CD56 or NKG2C T cell subset, CD4+ or CD8+ T cells, or bulk PBMC T cells (not recorded which). The CDR3 loop reads CSVLRDATNYGYTF.